This T cell receptor (beta chain) emerged from a study of regulatory T cells in long-lasting Graves disease. Study context: Antithyroid drugs had been taken under 3 months by newly diagnosed Graves' patients. General study results and limits: Persistent Graves' patients had lower TCR diversity than newly diagnosed ones.

Building of the TCR beta libraries involved iRepertoire HTBI primers and Arm-PCR of CDR3 regions. From the multiplex PCR reads, TCRdb called clonotypes with MiXCR, one entry per CDR3 protein. This table holds 510,000 or so distinct CDR3 sequences, around 13% found once. CDR3 length: 17 amino acids. Germline V gene sequence: CDR1 MRHNA, CDR2 SNTAGT. After removal of 0 bases from V and 3 bases from J, the junction contained 7 bases not matched to a gene. The table lists this clonotype with a count of one. As yet, its antigen is unknown. Time point defined: newly diagnosed GD, antithyroid drugs for less than 3 months. The TCR library used RNA extracted from PBMCs. Patients all came to the study from an endocrinology department in Xi'an, China. The sample was also linked to a second study, of T cells in Graves' hyperthyroidism and ophthalmopathy.

V usage is TRBV6-4 and J usage is TRBJ2-7, with TRBD2 matching over 11 bases. The sample in question was peripheral blood mononuclear cells (PBMCs), obtained at new diagnosis, from a patient treated with antithyroid drugs. The sequence derives from a woman in her 30s with Graves disease. CDR3: CASSDSGGLAVFYEQYF. The DNA for the CDR3 is TGTGCCAGCAGTGACTCGGGGGGACTAGCGGTATTCTACGAGCAGTACTTC.